One and the same sample provided the 2 T cell receptor beta chains below, sequenced in a study of T-cell reconstitution after alpha-beta-depleted transplantation in children. Unique molecular identifiers were incorporated when the TCRbeta library was constructed. In TCRdb, the PCR reads were re-called with MiXCR into one record per CDR3 protein. Of 100,000 to 120,000 distinct CDR3 sequences listed, 10% are singletons. The sequences come from PBMCs from the stem cell graft donor, collected from the stem cell graft. The source of these receptors is a human donor who donated a stem cell graft to a child with acute lymphoblastic leukemia.

This clonotype came up many times. The rearrangement links TRBV20-1 to TRBJ1-1, with D possibly matching TRBD1 (6 bases). The CDR3 loop spans 14 amino acids. V gave up 4 bases and J gave up 5 bases, with 17 bases separating them. Germline V lookup: CDR1 DFQATT, CDR2 SNEGSKA (reference sequence). Written as DNA, the CDR3 is TGCAGTGCTAATCTCCAGGGGCGAGGGACTGAAGCTTTCTTT. It specifies CSANLQGRGTEAFF.

There are many counts of this clonotype. The genes are TRBV19 and TRBJ2-2; possibly TRBD1 or TRBD2 for D (6 bases each). The germline V and J ends were trimmed by 1 base and 2 bases, with 8 bases remaining between them. CDR3 size: 15 residues. CDR1 and CDR2 from the germline V gene are LNHDA and SQIVND (reference sequence). CDR3 loop: CASSIVGGNTGELFF. The CDR3 region has the DNA TGTGCCAGTAGTATAGTCGGGGGCAACACCGGGGAGCTGTTTTTT.